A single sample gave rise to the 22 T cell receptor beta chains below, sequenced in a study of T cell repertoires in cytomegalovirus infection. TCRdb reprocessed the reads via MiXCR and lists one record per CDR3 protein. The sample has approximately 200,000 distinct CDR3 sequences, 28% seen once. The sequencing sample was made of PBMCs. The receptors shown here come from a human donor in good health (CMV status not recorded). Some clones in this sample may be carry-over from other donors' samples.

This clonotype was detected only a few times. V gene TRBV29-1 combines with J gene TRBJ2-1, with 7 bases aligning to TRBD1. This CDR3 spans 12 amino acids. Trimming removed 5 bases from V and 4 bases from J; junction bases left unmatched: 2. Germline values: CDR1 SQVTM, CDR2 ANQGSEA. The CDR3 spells CSVRQGYNEQFF. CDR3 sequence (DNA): TGCAGCGTTCGACAGGGTTACAATGAGCAGTTCTTC.

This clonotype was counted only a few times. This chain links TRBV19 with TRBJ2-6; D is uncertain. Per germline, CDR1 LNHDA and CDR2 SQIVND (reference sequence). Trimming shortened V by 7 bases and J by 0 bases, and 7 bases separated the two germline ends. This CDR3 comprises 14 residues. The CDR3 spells CASMEPSGANVLTF. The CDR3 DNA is TGTGCCAGTATGGAACCCTCTGGGGCCAACGTCCTGACTTTC.

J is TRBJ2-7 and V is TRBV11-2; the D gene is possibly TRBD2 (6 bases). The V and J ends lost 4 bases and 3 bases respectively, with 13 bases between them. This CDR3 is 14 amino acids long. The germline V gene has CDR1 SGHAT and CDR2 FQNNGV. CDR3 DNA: TGTGCCAGCAGCTCCCTCCGGGGGAACTACGAGCAGTACTTC. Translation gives CASSSLRGNYEQYF.

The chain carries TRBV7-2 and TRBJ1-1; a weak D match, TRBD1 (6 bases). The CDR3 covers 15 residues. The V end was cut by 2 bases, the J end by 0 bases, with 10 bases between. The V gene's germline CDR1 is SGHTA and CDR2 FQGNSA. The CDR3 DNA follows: TGTGCCAGCAGCTTAAGTTGGACAGTGAACACTGAAGCTTTCTTT. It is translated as CASSLSWTVNTEAFF.

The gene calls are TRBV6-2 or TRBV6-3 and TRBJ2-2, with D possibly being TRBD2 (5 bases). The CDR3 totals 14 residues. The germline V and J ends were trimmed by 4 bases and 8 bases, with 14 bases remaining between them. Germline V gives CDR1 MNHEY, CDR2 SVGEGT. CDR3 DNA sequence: TGTGCCAGCAGTTCAACGGGAAGTCGTGGGGAGCTGTTTTTT. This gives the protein CASSSTGSRGELFF.

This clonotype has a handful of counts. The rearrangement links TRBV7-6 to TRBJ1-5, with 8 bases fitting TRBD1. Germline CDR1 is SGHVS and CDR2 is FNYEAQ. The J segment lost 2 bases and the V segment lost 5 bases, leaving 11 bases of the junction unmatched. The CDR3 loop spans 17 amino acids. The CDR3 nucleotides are TGTGCCAGCAGCGGGCGACAGGGGCAGGGGGGCAATCAGCCCCAGCATTTT. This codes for CASSGRQGQGGNQPQHF.

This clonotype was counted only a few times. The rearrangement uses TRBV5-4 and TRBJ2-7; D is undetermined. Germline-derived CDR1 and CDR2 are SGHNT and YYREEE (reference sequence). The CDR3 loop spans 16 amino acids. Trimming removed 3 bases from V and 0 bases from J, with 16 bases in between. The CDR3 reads CASSSEPGTSSYEQYF. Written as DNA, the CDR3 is TGTGCCAGCAGCTCCGAGCCGGGCACGAGCTCCTACGAGCAGTACTTC.

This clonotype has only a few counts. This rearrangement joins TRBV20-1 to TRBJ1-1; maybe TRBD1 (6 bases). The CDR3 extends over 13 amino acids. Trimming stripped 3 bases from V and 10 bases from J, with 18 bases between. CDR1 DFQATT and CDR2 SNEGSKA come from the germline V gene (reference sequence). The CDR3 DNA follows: TGCAGTGCTAGGATACAGGGCCCAGGAGGAGCTTTCTTT. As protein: CSARIQGPGGAFF.

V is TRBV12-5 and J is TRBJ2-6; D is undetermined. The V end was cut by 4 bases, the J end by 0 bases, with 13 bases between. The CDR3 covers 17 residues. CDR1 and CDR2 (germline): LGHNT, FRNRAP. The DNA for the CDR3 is TGTGCTAGTGGTTCGACCATCGGACGCTCTGGGGCCAACGTCCTGACTTTC. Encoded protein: CASGSTIGRSGANVLTF.

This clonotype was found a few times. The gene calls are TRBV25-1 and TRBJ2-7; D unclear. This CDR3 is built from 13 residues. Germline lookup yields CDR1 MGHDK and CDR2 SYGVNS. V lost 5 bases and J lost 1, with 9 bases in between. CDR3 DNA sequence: TGTGCCAGCAGTAAGGCAGGATCCTACGAGCAGTACTTC. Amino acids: CASSKAGSYEQYF.

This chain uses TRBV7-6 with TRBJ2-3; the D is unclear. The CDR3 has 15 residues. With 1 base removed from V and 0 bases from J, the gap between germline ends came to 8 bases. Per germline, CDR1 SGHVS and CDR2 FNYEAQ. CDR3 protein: CASSLVGSSTDTQYF. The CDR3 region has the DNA TGTGCCAGCAGCTTAGTAGGTTCTAGCACAGATACGCAGTATTTT.

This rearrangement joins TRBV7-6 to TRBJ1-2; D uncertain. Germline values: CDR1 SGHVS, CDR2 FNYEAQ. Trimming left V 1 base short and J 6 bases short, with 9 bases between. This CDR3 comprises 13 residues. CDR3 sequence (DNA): TGTGCCAGCAGCTTAGAGGGTCGCGATGGCTACACCTTC. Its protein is CASSLEGRDGYTF.

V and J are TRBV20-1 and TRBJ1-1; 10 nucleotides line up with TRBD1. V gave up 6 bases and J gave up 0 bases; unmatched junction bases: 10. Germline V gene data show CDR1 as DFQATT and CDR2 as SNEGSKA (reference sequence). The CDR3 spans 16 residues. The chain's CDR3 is CSASRQGALMNTEAFF. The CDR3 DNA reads TGCAGTGCGAGTCGACAGGGGGCATTGATGAACACTGAAGCTTTCTTT.

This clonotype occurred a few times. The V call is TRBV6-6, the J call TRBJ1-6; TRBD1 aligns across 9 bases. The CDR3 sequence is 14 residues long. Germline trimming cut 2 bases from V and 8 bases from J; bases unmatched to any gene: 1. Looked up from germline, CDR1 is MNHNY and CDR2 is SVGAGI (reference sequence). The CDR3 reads CASSYRDRDSPLHF. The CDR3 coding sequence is TGTGCCAGCAGTTACAGGGACAGGGATTCACCCCTCCACTTT.

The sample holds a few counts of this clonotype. The CDR3 region has the DNA TGTGCCTGGAGTGTACGGGGCTACGAGCAGTTCTTC. Encoded protein: CAWSVRGYEQFF. The genes are TRBV30 and TRBJ2-1, with D perhaps being TRBD1 or TRBD2 (5 bases each). Germline CDR1 reads GTSNPN; CDR2 reads SVGIG (reference sequence). The CDR3 sequence is 12 residues long. V gave up 0 bases and J gave up 10 bases, with 10 bases separating them.

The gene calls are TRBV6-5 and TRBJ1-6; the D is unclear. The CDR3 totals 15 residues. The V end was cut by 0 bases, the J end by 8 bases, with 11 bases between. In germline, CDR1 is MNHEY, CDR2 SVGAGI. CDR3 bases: TGTGCCAGCAGTTACTCCACGGAGGGCGATTCACCCCTCCACTTT. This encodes CASSYSTEGDSPLHF.

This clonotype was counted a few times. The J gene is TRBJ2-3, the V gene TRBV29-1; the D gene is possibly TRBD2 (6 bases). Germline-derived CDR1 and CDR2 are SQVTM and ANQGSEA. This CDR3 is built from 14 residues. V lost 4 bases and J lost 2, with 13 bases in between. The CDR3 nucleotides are TGCAGCGTTGTGTCGGGCGGGGCCACAGATACGCAGTATTTT. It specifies CSVVSGGATDTQYF.

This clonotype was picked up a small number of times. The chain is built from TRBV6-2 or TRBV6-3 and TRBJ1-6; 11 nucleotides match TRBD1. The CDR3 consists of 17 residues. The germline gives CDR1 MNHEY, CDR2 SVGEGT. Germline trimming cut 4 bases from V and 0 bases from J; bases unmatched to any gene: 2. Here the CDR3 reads CASSSGTGGSYNSPLHF. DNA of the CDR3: TGTGCCAGCAGTTCCGGGACAGGGGGCTCCTATAATTCACCCCTCCACTTT.

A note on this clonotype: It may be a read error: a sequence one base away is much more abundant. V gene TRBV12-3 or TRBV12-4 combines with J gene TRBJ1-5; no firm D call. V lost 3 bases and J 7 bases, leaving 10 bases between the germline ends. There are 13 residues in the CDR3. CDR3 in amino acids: CASSFGVCQPQHF. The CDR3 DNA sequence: TGTGCCAGCAGTTTTGGGGTTTGCCAGCCCCAGCATTTT.

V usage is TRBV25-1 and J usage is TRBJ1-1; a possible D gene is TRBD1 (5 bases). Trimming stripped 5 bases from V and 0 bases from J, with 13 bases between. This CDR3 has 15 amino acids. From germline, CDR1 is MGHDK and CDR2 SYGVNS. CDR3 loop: CASSPLGEMNTEAFF. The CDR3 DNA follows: TGTGCCAGCAGTCCTCTAGGGGAGATGAACACTGAAGCTTTCTTT. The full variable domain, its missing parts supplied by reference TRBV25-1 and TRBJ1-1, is EADIYQTPRYLVIGTGKKITLECSQTMGHDKMYWYQQDPGMELHLIHYSYGVNSTEKGDLSSESTVSRIRTEHFPLTLESARPSHTSQYLCASSPLGEMNTEAFFGQGTRLTVV.

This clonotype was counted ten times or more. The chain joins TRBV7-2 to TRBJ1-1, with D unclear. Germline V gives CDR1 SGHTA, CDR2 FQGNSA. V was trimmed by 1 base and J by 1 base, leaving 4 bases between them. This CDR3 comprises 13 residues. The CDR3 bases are TGTGCCAGCAGCTTAGGTTGGAACACTGAAGCTTTCTTT. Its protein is CASSLGWNTEAFF.

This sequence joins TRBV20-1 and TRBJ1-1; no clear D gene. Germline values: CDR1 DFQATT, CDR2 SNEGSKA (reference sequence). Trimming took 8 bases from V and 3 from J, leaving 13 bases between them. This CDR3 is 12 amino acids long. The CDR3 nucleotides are TGCAGTTCATACCCAGGTGACACTGAAGCTTTCTTT. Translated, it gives CSSYPGDTEAFF.